Below are 22 T cell receptor beta chains sequenced from a single sample in a study of blood T cells in healthy people across ages. A second about 7 to 11 cycle PCR used barcoded and J-beta primers. TCRdb itself ran the 5' RACE reads through MiXCR, one entry per CDR3 protein. The data hold about 1.1 million distinct CDR3 sequences, with less than 45% observed a single time. The sequencing sample was made of blood. The receptors stem from a man aged 18 to 30 in good health.

This clonotype has just a few counts. The V call is TRBV7-2, the J call TRBJ2-5; the D gene is possibly TRBD1 (5 bases). Germline V gives CDR1 SGHTA, CDR2 FQGNSA. V gave up 7 bases and J gave up 1 base, with 13 bases separating them. This CDR3 is built from 14 residues. DNA of the CDR3: TGTGCCAGCACCAAGACAGCTCTCCAAGAGACCCAGTACTTC. This translates into CASTKTALQETQYF. Full variable domain (rest looked up from reference TRBV7-2 and TRBJ2-5): GAGVSQSPSNKVTEKGKDVELRCDPISGHTALYWYRQSLGQGLEFLIYFQGNSAPDKSGLPSDRFSAERTGGSVSTLTIQRTQQEDSAVYLCASTKTALQETQYFGPGTRLLVL.

The chain is built from TRBV20-1 and TRBJ1-5; 7 nucleotides agree with TRBD1. This CDR3 is 15 amino acids long. V shed 1 base, J shed 3 bases, and the junction held 6 bases outside the gene matches. Germline loops: CDR1 DFQATT, CDR2 SNEGSKA (reference sequence). The CDR3 reads CSARAWGQLNQPQHF. CDR3 DNA: TGCAGTGCTAGAGCCTGGGGACAGCTCAATCAGCCCCAGCATTTT.

This clonotype was found a few times. This chain uses TRBV25-1 with TRBJ1-5, with D hard to call. CDR1 MGHDK and CDR2 SYGVNS come from the germline V gene. Trimming cost V 6 bases and J 1 base, with 13 bases left between them. The CDR3 spans 15 residues. Here the CDR3 DNA reads TGTGCCAGCAGCGGACTAGGGTTGAGCAATCAGCCCCAGCATTTT. The encoded protein is CASSGLGLSNQPQHF.

Only a few counts were recorded for this clonotype. The CDR3 region has the DNA TGCGCCAGCAGCTTGGGCCAGAAGAACACAGATACGCAGTATTTT. Translation: CASSLGQKNTDTQYF. The rearrangement uses TRBV5-1 and TRBJ2-3; D ambiguous. V lost 0 bases to trimming and J lost 2 bases, with 10 bases between them. Germline V gives CDR1 SGHRS, CDR2 YFSETQ. This CDR3 spans 15 amino acids. Looking up the rest from reference TRBV5-1 and TRBJ2-3 gives the full variable domain: KAGVTQTPRYLIKTRGQQVTLSCSPISGHRSVSWYQQTPGQGLQFLFEYFSETQRNKGNFPGRFSGRQFSNSRSEMNVSTLELGDSALYLCASSLGQKNTDTQYFGPGTRLTVL.

This clonotype was detected a few times. The J gene is TRBJ2-1, the V gene TRBV10-3; 9 nucleotides align to TRBD1. The CDR3 has 16 residues. J gave up 6 bases and V 0 bases, and 6 bases lay outside the gene matches. Germline CDR1 is ENHRY and CDR2 is SYGVKD. CDR3 DNA sequence: TGTGCCATCAGTGAGTCGGGTGGGACAGGGCCCAATGAGCAGTTCTTC. Amino acids: CAISESGGTGPNEQFF.

This chain connects TRBV7-9 to TRBJ1-2, with D uncertain. The CDR3 is 14 amino acids. The germline V gene encodes CDR1 SEHNR and CDR2 FQNEAQ (reference sequence). V lost 0 bases and J lost 6, with 11 bases in between. The CDR3 here is CASSLAVLGDGYTF. In nucleotides, the CDR3 is TGTGCCAGCAGCTTAGCTGTCCTCGGAGATGGCTACACCTTC.

The DNA of the CDR3 is TGTGCCAGCCATCCCGGGGGGGCTAGCGGGGCCTCCTACAATGAGCAGTTCTTC. It yields the protein CASHPGGASGASYNEQFF. The rearrangement links TRBV12-3 or TRBV12-4 to TRBJ2-1; 9 nucleotides align to TRBD2. The CDR3 sequence is 18 residues long. V was pared by 8 bases and J by 0 bases, with 14 bases of the junction left unmatched.

The chain has TRBV20-1 and TRBJ1-1, with D perhaps matching TRBD1 (5 bases). This CDR3 is built from 13 residues. Trimming took off 5 bases at V and 1 base at J, with 11 bases between the two ends. CDR1 is DFQATT, CDR2 SNEGSKA, per germline (reference sequence). The CDR3: CSAYDSSNTEAFF. CDR3 coding DNA: TGCAGTGCTTACGACAGTTCGAACACTGAAGCTTTCTTT.

The chain couples TRBV28 to TRBJ2-3; D possibly uses TRBD1 or TRBD2 (5 bases each). Trimming stripped 4 bases from V and 0 bases from J, with 14 bases between. The CDR3 has 16 residues. CDR1 is MDHEN and CDR2 is SYDVKM in the germline V gene. CDR3 DNA sequence: TGTGCCAGCAGTTCACCGGGGCAGCGGAGCACAGATACGCAGTATTTT. As protein: CASSSPGQRSTDTQYF.

The table lists this clonotype with a few counts. The chain employs TRBV20-1 and TRBJ2-5; D is possibly TRBD2 (5 bases). The CDR3 runs to 14 residues. Per germline, CDR1 DFQATT and CDR2 SNEGSKA (reference sequence). Trimming left V 1 base short and J 1 base short, with 10 bases between. Written as DNA, the CDR3 is TGCAGTGCTAGAGTAGCAGGACTCCAAGAGACCCAGTACTTC. Protein: CSARVAGLQETQYF.

The chain recombines TRBV3-1 with TRBJ2-4; TRBD1 might be the D (6 bases). Germline CDR1 reads LGHDT; CDR2 reads YNNKEL (reference sequence). The CDR3 runs 16 residues. The V end was cut by 4 bases, the J end by 13 bases, with 26 bases between. CDR3 protein: CASSRTTGFKMHEQYF. CDR3 bases: TGTGCCAGCAGCCGTACCACAGGGTTCAAGATGCATGAGCAGTACTTC.

This rearrangement joins TRBV10-3 to TRBJ2-6; no firm D call. Germline-derived CDR1 and CDR2 are ENHRY and SYGVKD. The germline V and J ends were trimmed by 6 bases and 1 base, with 16 bases remaining between them. The length of the CDR3 is 17 residues. In DNA form, the CDR3 reads TGTGCCATCAGGATGGACGCCCTTGAATCTGGGGCCAACGTCCTGACTTTC. Encoded protein: CAIRMDALESGANVLTF.

This chain joins TRBV12-3 or TRBV12-4 and TRBJ1-1; D unclear. The CDR3 extends over 14 amino acids. The V end was cut by 7 bases, the J end by 4 bases, with 16 bases between. Here the CDR3 DNA reads TGTGCCAGCACCCCAATGATGCGGGGCACTGAAGCTTTCTTT. It codes for CASTPMMRGTEAFF.

This clonotype showed up just a few times. The chain is built from TRBV7-9 and TRBJ1-1; D uncertain. Trimming stripped 5 bases from V and 8 bases from J, with 15 bases between. The CDR3 covers 13 residues. Per the germline V gene, CDR1 is SEHNR and CDR2 is FQNEAQ (reference sequence). The CDR3 nucleotides are TGTGCCAGCAGCCCCACGACACATAGGGAAGCTTTCTTT. Translating gives CASSPTTHREAFF.

This clonotype was found a few times. This chain connects TRBV6-6 to TRBJ2-3; no clear D gene. The CDR3 runs to 13 residues. V was trimmed by 11 bases and J by 2 bases, leaving 14 bases between them. Germline V gene data show CDR1 as MNHNY and CDR2 as SVGAGI (reference sequence). The CDR3 reads CAVSSGHTDTQYF. CDR3 bases: TGTGCCGTCTCATCCGGTCACACAGATACGCAGTATTTT.

V is TRBV6-6 and J is TRBJ1-2; 11 nucleotides agree with TRBD1. Germline loops: CDR1 MNHNY, CDR2 SVGAGI (reference sequence). V lost 2 bases to trimming and J lost 3 bases; unmatched junction nucleotides: 5. This CDR3 is built from 16 residues. The CDR3 loop reads CASSYGGQGADYGYTF. The CDR3 DNA sequence: TGTGCCAGCAGTTACGGAGGACAGGGGGCTGACTATGGCTACACCTTC.

V and J are TRBV7-2 and TRBJ2-7, with 8 nucleotides matching TRBD1. Germline CDR1 and CDR2: SGHTA and FQGNSA. The CDR3 length is 16 residues. J gave up 0 bases and V 3 bases, and 7 bases lay outside the gene matches. The CDR3 bases are TGTGCCAGCAGCTTGGGGGACAGGCTTTACTCCTACGAGCAGTACTTC. This translates into CASSLGDRLYSYEQYF.

With respect to this clonotype: One end of the junction is discordant with germline, which a read error may explain. This sequence joins TRBV14 and TRBJ2-5; D call uncertain. Matching the DNA end better, TRBJ2-1 makes the J call doubtful. The CDR3 covers 15 residues. The V gene's germline CDR1 is SGHDN and CDR2 FVKESK. DNA for the CDR3: TGTGCCAGCGGCCAAGATGGCGACTTGCAAGAGACCCAGTTCTTC. Translated, it gives CASGQDGDLQETQFF.

This clonotype was counted between two and nine times. The chain couples TRBV29-1 to TRBJ1-6, with D possibly TRBD1 on 6 matching bases. This CDR3 spans 14 amino acids. Trimming took off 6 bases at V and 8 bases at J, with 17 bases between the two ends. Germline CDR1 is SQVTM and CDR2 is ANQGSEA. CDR3 loop: CSVRGDGVDSPLHF. The CDR3 nucleotides read TGCAGCGTCAGGGGCGATGGTGTTGATTCACCCCTCCACTTT. Filled out from reference TRBV29-1 and TRBJ1-6, the complete variable domain reads SAVISQKPSRDICQRGTSLTIQCQVDSQVTMMFWYRQQPGQSLTLIATANQGSEATYESGFVIDKFPISRPNLTFSTLTVSNMSPEDSSIYLCSVRGDGVDSPLHFGNGTRLTVT.

J is TRBJ2-5 and V is TRBV4-3, with 9 bases identical to TRBD1. The germline CDR1 and CDR2 sequences are LGHNA and YSLEER. The CDR3 contains 15 residues. The V gene end was trimmed by 6 bases and the J gene end by 4 bases; junction bases not matched to a gene: 9. For the CDR3, the DNA is TGCGCCAGCAGACTTACACAGGGGGCAAGAGAGACCCAGTACTTC. It translates to CASRLTQGARETQYF.

This sequence joins TRBV6-6 and TRBJ1-2; 9 positions agree with TRBD1. The CDR3 consists of 16 residues. The V and J ends lost 0 bases and 3 bases, in that order; junction bases with no gene match: 5. CDR1 and CDR2 from the germline V gene are MNHNY and SVGAGI (reference sequence). The CDR3 sequence is CASSYSGQGGDYGYTF. CDR3 sequence (DNA): TGTGCCAGCAGTTACTCGGGACAGGGCGGGGACTATGGCTACACCTTC.

This clonotype was recorded many times. The gene calls are TRBV4-3 and TRBJ2-1; a possible D gene is TRBD1 (6 bases). Germline values: CDR1 LGHNA, CDR2 YSLEER. V was pared by 7 bases and J by 2 bases, with 18 bases between. The CDR3 spans 16 residues. CDR3 region: CASTPERGLTYNEQFF. CDR3 DNA sequence: TGCGCCAGCACCCCCGAGAGGGGGTTAACCTACAATGAGCAGTTCTTC.